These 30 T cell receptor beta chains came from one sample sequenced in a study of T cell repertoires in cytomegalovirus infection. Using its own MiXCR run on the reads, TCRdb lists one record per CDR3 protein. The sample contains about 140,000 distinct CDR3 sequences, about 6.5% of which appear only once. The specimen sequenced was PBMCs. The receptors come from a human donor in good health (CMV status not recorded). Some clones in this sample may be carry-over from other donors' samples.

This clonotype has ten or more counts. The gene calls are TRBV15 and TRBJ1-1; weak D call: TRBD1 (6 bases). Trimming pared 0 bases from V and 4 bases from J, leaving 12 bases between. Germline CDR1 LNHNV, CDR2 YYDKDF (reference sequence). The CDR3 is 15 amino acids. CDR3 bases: TGTGCCACCAGCAGAGATTTAGGGGGAGGCACTGAAGCTTTCTTT. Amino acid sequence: CATSRDLGGGTEAFF. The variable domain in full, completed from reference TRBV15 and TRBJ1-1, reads DAMVIQNPRYQVTQFGKPVTLSCSQTLNHNVMYWYQQKSSQAPKLLFHYYDKDFNNEADTPDNFQSRRPNTSFCFLDIRSPGLGDTAMYLCATSRDLGGGTEAFFGQGTRLTVV.

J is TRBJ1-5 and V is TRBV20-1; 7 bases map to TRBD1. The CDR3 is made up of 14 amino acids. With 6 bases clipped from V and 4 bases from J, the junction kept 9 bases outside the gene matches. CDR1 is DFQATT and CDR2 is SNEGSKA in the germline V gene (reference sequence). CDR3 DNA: TGCAGTGCCGAAAGACAGGGTAAGAATCAGCCCCAGCATTTT. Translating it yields CSAERQGKNQPQHF.

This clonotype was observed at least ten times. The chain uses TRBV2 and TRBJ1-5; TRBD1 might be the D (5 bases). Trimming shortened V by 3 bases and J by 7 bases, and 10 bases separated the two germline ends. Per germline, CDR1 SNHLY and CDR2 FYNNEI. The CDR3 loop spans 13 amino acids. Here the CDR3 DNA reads TGTGCCAGCAGTGAGGGGCAGACCCAGCCCCAGCATTTT. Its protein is CASSEGQTQPQHF.

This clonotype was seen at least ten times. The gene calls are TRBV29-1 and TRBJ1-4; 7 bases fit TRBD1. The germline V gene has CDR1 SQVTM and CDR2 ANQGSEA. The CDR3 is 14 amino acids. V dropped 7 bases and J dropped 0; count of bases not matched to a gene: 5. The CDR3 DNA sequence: TGCAGCGCCGGGGGGACAGCAACTAATGAAAAACTGTTTTTT. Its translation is CSAGGTATNEKLFF.

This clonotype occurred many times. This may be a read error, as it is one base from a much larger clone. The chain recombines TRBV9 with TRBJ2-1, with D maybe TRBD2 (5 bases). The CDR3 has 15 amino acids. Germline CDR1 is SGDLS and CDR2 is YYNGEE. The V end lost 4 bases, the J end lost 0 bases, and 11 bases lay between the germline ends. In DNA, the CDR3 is TGTGCCAGCAGCCCCCCGGGGAGCTCCTACAATGAGCAGTTCTTC. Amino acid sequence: CASSPPGSSYNEQFF.

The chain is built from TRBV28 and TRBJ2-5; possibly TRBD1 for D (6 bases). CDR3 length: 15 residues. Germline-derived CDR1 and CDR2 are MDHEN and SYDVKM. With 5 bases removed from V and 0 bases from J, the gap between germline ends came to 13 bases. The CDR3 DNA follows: TGTGCCAGCAGTCCGCTTCAGGGGTACCAAGAGACCCAGTACTTC. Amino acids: CASSPLQGYQETQYF.

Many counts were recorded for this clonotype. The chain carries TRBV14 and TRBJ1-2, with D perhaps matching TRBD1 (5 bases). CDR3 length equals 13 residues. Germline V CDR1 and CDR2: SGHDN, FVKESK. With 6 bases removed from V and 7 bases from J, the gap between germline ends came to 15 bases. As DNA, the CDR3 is TGTGCCAGCAGTTCCAGGGATTCTCGTGGCTACACCTTC. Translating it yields CASSSRDSRGYTF.

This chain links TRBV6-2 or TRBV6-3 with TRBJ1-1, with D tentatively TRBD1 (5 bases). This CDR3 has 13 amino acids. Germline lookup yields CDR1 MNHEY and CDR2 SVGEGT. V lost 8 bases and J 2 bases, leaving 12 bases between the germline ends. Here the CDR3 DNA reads TGTGCCAGCGGGACTACAGCAAACACTGAAGCTTTCTTT. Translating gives CASGTTANTEAFF.

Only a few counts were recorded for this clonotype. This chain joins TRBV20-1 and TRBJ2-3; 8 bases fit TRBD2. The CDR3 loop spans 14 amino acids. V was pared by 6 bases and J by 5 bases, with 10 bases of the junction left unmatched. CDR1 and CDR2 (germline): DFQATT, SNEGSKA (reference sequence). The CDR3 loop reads CSAGGGTREDTQYF. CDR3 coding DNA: TGCAGTGCGGGGGGCGGGACTAGAGAAGATACGCAGTATTTT.

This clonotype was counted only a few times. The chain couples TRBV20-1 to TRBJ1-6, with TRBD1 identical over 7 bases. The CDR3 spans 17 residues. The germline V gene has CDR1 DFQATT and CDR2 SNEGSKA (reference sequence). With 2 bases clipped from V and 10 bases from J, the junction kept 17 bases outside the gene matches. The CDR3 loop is CSARPTAGGGVGSPLHF. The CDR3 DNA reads TGCAGTGCTAGACCTACGGCAGGGGGTGGGGTAGGGTCACCCCTCCACTTT.

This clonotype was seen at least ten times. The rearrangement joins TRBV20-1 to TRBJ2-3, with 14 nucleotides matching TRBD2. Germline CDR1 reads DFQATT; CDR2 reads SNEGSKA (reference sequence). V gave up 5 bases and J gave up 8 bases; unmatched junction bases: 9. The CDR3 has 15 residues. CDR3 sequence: CSAEGLAGDPGTQYF. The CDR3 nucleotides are TGCAGTGCTGAGGGACTAGCGGGGGACCCCGGTACGCAGTATTTT.

CDR3 loop: CASSSDIAGANVLTF. DNA of the CDR3: TGTGCCAGCAGCTCCGACATTGCCGGGGCCAACGTCCTGACTTTC. This chain connects TRBV6-5 to TRBJ2-6; D unresolved. The V end lost 6 bases, the J end lost 4 bases, and 13 bases lay between the germline ends. In germline, CDR1 is MNHEY, CDR2 SVGAGI. The CDR3 covers 15 residues.

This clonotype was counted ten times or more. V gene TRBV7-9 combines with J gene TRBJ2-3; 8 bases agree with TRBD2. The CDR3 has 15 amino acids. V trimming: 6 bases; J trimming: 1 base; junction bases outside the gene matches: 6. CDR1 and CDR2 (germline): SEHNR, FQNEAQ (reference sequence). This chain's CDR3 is CASRFGGVGTDTQYF. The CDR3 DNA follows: TGTGCCAGCAGATTCGGGGGGGTCGGCACAGATACGCAGTATTTT. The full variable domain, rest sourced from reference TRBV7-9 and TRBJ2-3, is DTGVSQNPRHKITKRGQNVTFRCDPISEHNRLYWYRQTLGQGPEFLTYFQNEAQLEKSRLLSDRFSAERPKGSFSTLEIQRTEQGDSAMYLCASRFGGVGTDTQYFGPGTRLTVL.

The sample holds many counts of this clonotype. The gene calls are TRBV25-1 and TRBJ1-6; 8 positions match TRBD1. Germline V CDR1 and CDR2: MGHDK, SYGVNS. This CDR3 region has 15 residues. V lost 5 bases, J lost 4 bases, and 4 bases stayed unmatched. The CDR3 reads CASSPRQGYNSPLHF. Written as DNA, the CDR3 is TGTGCCAGCAGTCCTCGACAGGGGTATAATTCACCCCTCCACTTT.

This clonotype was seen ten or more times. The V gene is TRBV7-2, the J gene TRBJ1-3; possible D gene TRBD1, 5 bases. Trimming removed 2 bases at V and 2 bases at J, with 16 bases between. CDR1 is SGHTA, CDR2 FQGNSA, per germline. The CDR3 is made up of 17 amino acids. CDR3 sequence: CASSLQGLQGPGNTIYF. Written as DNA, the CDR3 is TGTGCCAGCAGCTTACAAGGTCTGCAGGGCCCTGGAAACACCATATATTTT.

CDR3 protein: CSPQHHRGDEQFF. Written as DNA, the CDR3 is TGCAGCCCCCAACACCACCGGGGGGATGAGCAGTTCTTC. The rearrangement uses TRBV29-1 and TRBJ2-1, with TRBD2 identical over 7 bases. The CDR3 is made up of 13 amino acids. V was pared by 8 bases and J by 8 bases, with 12 bases of the junction left unmatched. In germline, CDR1 is SQVTM, CDR2 ANQGSEA.

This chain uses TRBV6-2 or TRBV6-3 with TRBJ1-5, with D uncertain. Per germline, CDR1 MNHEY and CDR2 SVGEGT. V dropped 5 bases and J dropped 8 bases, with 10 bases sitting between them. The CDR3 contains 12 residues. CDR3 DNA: TGTGCCAGCAGTCCTCAAGCCAAGCCCCAGCATTTT. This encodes CASSPQAKPQHF.

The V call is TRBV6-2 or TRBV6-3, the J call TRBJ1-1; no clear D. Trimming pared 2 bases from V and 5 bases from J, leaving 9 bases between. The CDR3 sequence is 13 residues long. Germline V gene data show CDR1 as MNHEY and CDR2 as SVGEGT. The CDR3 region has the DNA TGTGCCAGCAGTTACCTTCAGAGAACTGAAGCTTTCTTT. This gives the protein CASSYLQRTEAFF.

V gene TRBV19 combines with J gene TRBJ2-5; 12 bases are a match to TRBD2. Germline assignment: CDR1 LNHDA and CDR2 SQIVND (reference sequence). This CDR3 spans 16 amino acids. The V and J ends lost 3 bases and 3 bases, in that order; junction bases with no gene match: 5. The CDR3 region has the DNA TGTGCCAGTAGTATGCCGACTAGCGGGGGAAAAGAGACCCAGTACTTC. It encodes CASSMPTSGGKETQYF. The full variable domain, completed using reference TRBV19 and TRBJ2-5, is DGGITQSPKYLFRKEGQNVTLSCEQNLNHDAMYWYRQDPGQGLRLIYYSQIVNDFQKGDIAEGYSVSREKKESFPLTVTSAQKNPTAFYLCASSMPTSGGKETQYFGPGTRLLVL.

CDR3 loop: CASTSTGFIDSPLHF. The CDR3 DNA reads as TGTGCCAGCACCTCGACAGGGTTTATTGATTCACCCCTCCACTTT. The V gene is TRBV6-6, the J gene TRBJ1-6; 7 positions agree with TRBD1. Germline lookup yields CDR1 MNHNY and CDR2 SVGAGI (reference sequence). Trimming took 7 bases from V and 8 from J; bases not matched to a gene: 11. The CDR3 contains 15 residues.

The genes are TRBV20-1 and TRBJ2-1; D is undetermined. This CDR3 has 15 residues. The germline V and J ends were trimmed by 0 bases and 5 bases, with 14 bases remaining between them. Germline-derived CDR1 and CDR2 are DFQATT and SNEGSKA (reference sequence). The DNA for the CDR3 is TGCAGTGCTAGAGATCTTTCTGGGTGGAACAATGAGCAGTTCTTC. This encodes CSARDLSGWNNEQFF.

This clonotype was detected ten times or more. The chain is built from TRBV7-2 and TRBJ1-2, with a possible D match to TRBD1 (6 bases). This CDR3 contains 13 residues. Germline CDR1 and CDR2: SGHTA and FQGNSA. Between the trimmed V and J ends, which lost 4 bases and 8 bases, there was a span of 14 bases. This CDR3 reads CASSSRQAGGYTF. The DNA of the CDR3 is TGTGCCAGCAGCTCCCGACAGGCGGGGGGCTACACCTTC.

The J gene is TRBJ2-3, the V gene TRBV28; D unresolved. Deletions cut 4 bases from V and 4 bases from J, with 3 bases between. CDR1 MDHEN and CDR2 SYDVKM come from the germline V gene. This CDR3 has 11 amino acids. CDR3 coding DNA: TGTGCCAGCAGTTGGGCAGATACGCAGTATTTT. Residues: CASSWADTQYF.

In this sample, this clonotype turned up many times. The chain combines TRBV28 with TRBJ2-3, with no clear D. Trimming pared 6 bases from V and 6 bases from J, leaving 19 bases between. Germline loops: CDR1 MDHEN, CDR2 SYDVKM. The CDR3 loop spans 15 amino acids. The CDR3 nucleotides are TGTGCCAGCAGATTCCCCCGGTCCCCCACGGATACGCAGTATTTT. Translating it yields CASRFPRSPTDTQYF. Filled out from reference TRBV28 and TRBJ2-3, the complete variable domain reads DVKVTQSSRYLVKRTGEKVFLECVQDMDHENMFWYRQDPGLGLRLIYFSYDVKMKEKGDIPEGYSVSREKKERFSLILESASTNQTSMYLCASRFPRSPTDTQYFGPGTRLTVL.

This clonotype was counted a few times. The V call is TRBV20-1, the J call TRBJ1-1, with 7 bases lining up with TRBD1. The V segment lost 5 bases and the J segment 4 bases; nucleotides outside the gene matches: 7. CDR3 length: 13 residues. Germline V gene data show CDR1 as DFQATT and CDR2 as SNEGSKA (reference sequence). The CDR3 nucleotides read TGCAGTGCTGAAACAGGGGTGGCCACTGAAGCTTTCTTT. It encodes CSAETGVATEAFF.

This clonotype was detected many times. For the CDR3, the DNA is TGTGCCAGCAAATTTGGGGAGGCCACTGAAGCTTTCTTT. Translation: CASKFGEATEAFF. This chain uses TRBV2 with TRBJ1-1; unclear D gene. The CDR3 totals 13 residues. V dropped 7 bases and J dropped 4 bases, with 13 bases sitting between them. Germline V gene data show CDR1 as SNHLY and CDR2 as FYNNEI.

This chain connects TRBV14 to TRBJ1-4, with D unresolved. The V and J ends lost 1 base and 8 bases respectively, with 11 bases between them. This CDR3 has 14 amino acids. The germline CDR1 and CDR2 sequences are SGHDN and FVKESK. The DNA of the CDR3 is TGTGCCAGCAGCCAAGGGACGGATCCGGAAAAACTGTTTTTT. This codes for CASSQGTDPEKLFF.

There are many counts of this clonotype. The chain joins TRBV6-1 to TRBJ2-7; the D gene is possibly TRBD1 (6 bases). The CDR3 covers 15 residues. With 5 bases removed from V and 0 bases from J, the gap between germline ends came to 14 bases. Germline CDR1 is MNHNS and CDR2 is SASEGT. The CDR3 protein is CASSPGQPSSYEQYF. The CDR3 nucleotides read TGTGCCAGCAGTCCCGGACAGCCTTCCTCCTACGAGCAGTACTTC.

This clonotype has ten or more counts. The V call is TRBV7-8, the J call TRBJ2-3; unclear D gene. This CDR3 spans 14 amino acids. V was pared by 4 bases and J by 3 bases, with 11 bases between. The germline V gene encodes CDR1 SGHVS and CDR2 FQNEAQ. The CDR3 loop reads CASSSYGLTDTQYF. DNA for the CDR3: TGTGCCAGCAGCTCCTATGGCCTTACAGATACGCAGTATTTT.

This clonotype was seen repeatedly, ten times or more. The CDR3 DNA is TGTGCCAGCAGCCAGTCGAAGGCAAATGGCTACACCTTC. Its translation is CASSQSKANGYTF. The chain joins TRBV11-1 to TRBJ1-2, with D hard to call. Trimming cost V 5 bases and J 6 bases, with 13 bases left between them. The CDR3 is 13 amino acids. In germline, CDR1 is SGHAT, CDR2 FQDESV (reference sequence).